This record covers a single T cell receptor (beta chain). The data were obtained in a study of T cell responses to AZD1222 COVID-19 vaccine. Trimming took 5 bases from V and 9 from J; bases not matched to a gene: 13. CDR1 is LNHDA and CDR2 is SQIVND in the germline V gene (reference sequence). This CDR3 comprises 16 residues. Generated by immunoSEQ multiplex PCR, the TCRdb table keeps only in-frame clones and is missing some. The data show 200,000 or so clones, about 92% seen once. The chain couples TRBV19 to TRBJ2-1, with TRBD2 matching 10 bases. The receptor was isolated from an adult in good health. The specimen was peripheral blood, collected on day 0 of AZD1222 vaccination. As DNA, the CDR3 is TGTGCCAGTAGTTCACCTAGCGGGGGCACTTTCGGTGAGCAGTTCTTC. Its translation is CASSSPSGGTFGEQFF.